This entry describes one T cell receptor beta chain. The sample originates from a study of control samples from healthy donors and cancer patients. Trimming shortened V by 1 base and J by 3 bases, and 14 bases separated the two germline ends. The germline gives CDR1 SGHDN, CDR2 FVKESK. The CDR3 loop spans 16 amino acids. Sequencing used immunoSEQ multiplex PCR; TCRdb keeps in-frame clones, though not all of them. The data hold 90,000 to 150,000 clones, with around 88% observed a single time. The sequencing input was blood. The source of this sequence is a man aged 35-49 years in good health. The chain links TRBV14 to TRBJ2-3; D gene uncertain. This CDR3 is CASSQVTPAPTDTQYF. The CDR3 DNA follows: TGTGCCAGCAGCCAAGTAACCCCAGCCCCAACAGATACGCAGTATTTT.